This TCR beta chain came from a study of T cell responses to AZD1222 COVID-19 vaccine. With respect to this clone: Its specificity is unknown.

Whole-study results and caveats: White British ancestry dominated among donors, who included more females, and clonal diversity was possibly underestimated.

V dropped 5 bases and J dropped 4 bases, with 14 bases sitting between them. Germline CDR1 is SGHNT and CDR2 is YENEEA. The CDR3 totals 14 residues. The table came from immunoSEQ multiplex PCR; TCRdb's copy has only in-frame clones and leaves some out. The sample consists of about 140,000 clones, roughly 90% of them appearing once. The J gene is TRBJ1-1, the V gene TRBV11-3, with D perhaps TRBD1 (6 bases). The TCR originated in an adult in good health. The input for sequencing was peripheral blood, taken on day 0 of AZD1222 vaccination. The chain's CDR3 is CASSNGGQGTEAFF. In DNA, the CDR3 is TGTGCCAGCAGCAATGGGGGGCAGGGCACTGAAGCTTTCTTT.